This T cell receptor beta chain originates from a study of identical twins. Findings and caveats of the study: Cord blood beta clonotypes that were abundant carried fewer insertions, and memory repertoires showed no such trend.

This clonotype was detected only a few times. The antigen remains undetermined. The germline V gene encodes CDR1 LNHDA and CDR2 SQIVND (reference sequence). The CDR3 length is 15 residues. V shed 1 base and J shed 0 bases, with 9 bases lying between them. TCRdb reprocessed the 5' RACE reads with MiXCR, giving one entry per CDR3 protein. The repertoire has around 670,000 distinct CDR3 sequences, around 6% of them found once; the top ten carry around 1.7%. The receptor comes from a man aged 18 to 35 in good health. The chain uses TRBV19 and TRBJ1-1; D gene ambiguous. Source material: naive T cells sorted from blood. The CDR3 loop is CASSIGAGLNTEAFF. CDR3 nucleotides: TGTGCCAGTAGTATAGGGGCAGGACTGAACACTGAAGCTTTCTTT.